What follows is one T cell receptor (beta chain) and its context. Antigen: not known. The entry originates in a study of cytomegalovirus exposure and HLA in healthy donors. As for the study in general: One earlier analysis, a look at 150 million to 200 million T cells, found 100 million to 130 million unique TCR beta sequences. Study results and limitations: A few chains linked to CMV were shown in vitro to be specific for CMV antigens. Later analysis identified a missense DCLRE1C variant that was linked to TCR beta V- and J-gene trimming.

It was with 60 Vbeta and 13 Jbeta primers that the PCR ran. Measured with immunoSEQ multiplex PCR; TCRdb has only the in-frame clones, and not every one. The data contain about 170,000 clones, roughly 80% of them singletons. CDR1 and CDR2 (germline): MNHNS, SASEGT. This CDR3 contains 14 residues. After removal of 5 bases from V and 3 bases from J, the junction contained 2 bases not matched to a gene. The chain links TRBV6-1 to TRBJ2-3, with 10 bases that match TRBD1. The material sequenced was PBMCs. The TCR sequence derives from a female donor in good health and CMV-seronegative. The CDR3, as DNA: TGTGCCAGCAGTCGGGACAGGGGTACAGATACGCAGTATTTT. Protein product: CASSRDRGTDTQYF.